What follows are 16 T cell receptor beta chains derived from one specimen sequenced in a study of graft-versus-host responses after intestinal transplantation. What these receptors recognize is not known. The protocol was immunoSEQ multiplex PCR, while the TCRdb copy is restricted to in-frame clones and leaves out a portion. The profile shows more than 65,000 clones, about nine tenths of them singletons. This specimen was unstimulated CD8+ T cells sorted from spleen or lymph node cells, taken before transplant. These receptors came from a human donor who was the organ donor for an intestinal transplant.

This clone was counted a single time. V usage is TRBV30 and J usage is TRBJ2-2; 12 bases agree with TRBD2. The germline gives CDR1 GTSNPN, CDR2 SVGIG (reference sequence). V shed 4 bases, J shed 6 bases, and the junction held 0 bases outside the gene matches. The CDR3 is 13 residues long. CDR3 residues: CAWTSGGAGELFF. CDR3 sequence (DNA): TGTGCCTGGACTAGCGGGGGGGCCGGGGAGCTGTTTTTT.

The V gene is TRBV4-2, the J gene TRBJ1-2; 9 positions match TRBD1. The CDR3 runs to 15 residues. Germline values: CDR1 LGHNA, CDR2 YNFKEQ. Trimming removed 0 bases from V and 4 bases from J; junction bases left unmatched: 3. CDR3: CASSQETGGVYGYTF. In nucleotides, the CDR3 is TGTGCCAGCAGCCAAGAAACAGGGGGCGTCTATGGCTACACCTTC.

This chain joins TRBV7-9 and TRBJ2-5; possible D gene TRBD1, 6 bases. Germline values: CDR1 SEHNR, CDR2 FQNEAQ (reference sequence). The CDR3 totals 14 residues. The germline V and J ends were trimmed by 5 bases and 5 bases, with 15 bases remaining between them. The DNA of the CDR3 is TGTGCCAGCAGCGCCACCGGGACATGGGAGACCCAGTACTTC. It translates to CASSATGTWETQYF.

This clone came up once. V gene TRBV19 combines with J gene TRBJ1-4; D is unresolved. CDR1 LNHDA and CDR2 SQIVND come from the germline V gene (reference sequence). The V and J ends lost 2 bases and 8 bases respectively, with 15 bases between them. The CDR3 has 15 amino acids. This CDR3 is CASSINNRPWEKLFF. In DNA, the CDR3 is TGTGCCAGTAGTATAAATAACAGACCCTGGGAAAAACTGTTTTTT.

The chain carries TRBV29-1 and TRBJ2-5, with 8 bases lining up with TRBD1. TRBJ2-7 explains the end of the DNA better; the J call may be wrong. CDR1 is SQVTM, CDR2 ANQGSEA, per germline. This CDR3 contains 13 residues. CDR3 sequence (DNA): TGCAGCGTTGAAACAGGGGGAATGGACGAGCAGTACTTC. Protein sequence: CSVETGGMDEQYF.

This rearrangement joins TRBV7-9 to TRBJ1-5; TRBD1 agrees at 7 bases. The germline CDR1 and CDR2 sequences are SEHNR and FQNEAQ (reference sequence). The CDR3 is 14 residues long. J lost 4 bases, V lost 6 bases, and 6 bases had no gene match. The CDR3 is CASSRQGQNQPQHF. CDR3 DNA: TGTGCCAGCAGTAGACAGGGTCAAAATCAGCCCCAGCATTTT.

Concerning this clone itself: The junction departs from germline at one end; a sequencing error may be responsible. The chain is built from TRBV4-3 and TRBJ2-3, with TRBD2 matching over 9 bases. Germline V gene data show CDR1 as LGHNA and CDR2 as YSLEER. The CDR3 is 15 amino acids. For the CDR3, the DNA is TGCGCCAGCAGCCAAGATGGGACTAGCAGAGATACGCAGTATTTT. Its translation: CASSQDGTSRDTQYF.

This chain uses TRBV29-1 with TRBJ1-2; D gene uncertain. The CDR3 consists of 11 residues. The germline gives CDR1 SQVTM, CDR2 ANQGSEA. The CDR3 nucleotides read TGCAGGGTCGCGGGAGCGAATGGCTACACCTTC. Its translation: CRVAGANGYTF.

J is TRBJ1-1 and V is TRBV5-1; possible D gene TRBD1, 5 bases. V was shortened by 3 bases and J by 2 bases, with 20 bases between the two germline ends. CDR3 length: 17 amino acids. Germline V CDR1 and CDR2: SGHRS, YFSETQ. CDR3 region: CASSSLHRPDTNTEAFF. CDR3 DNA: TGCGCCAGCAGCTCCCTCCATCGACCGGACACCAACACTGAAGCTTTCTTT.

V usage is TRBV7-2 and J usage is TRBJ2-5; no firm D call. Gene TRBJ2-7 matches the end of the DNA better, so the J call may be wrong. The CDR3 is made up of 15 amino acids. Looked up from germline, CDR1 is SGHTA and CDR2 is FQGNSA. CDR3 sequence (DNA): TGTGCCAGCAGCATCCCCTCTTTCGCACCCTACGAGCAGTACTTC. Translation gives CASSIPSFAPYEQYF.

This clone has only a few counts. V and J are TRBV21-1 and TRBJ2-7; the D call of TRBD2 is as the table states it, not checked on the DNA. TRBV21-1 is assigned pseudogene status. This CDR3 comprises 15 residues. The CDR3, as DNA: TGTGCCAGCAGCACCCGGACTAGCGGGGGCTTCGAGCAGTACTTC. Its translation: CASSTRTSGGFEQYF.

The rearrangement uses TRBV4-2 and TRBJ2-1; TRBD1 aligns across 9 bases. Germline V lookup: CDR1 LGHNA, CDR2 YNFKEQ. The CDR3 sequence is 17 residues long. V gave up 3 bases and J gave up 9 bases; unmatched junction bases: 15. The CDR3 sequence is CASSQARTGDVAGEQFF. Written as DNA, the CDR3 is TGTGCCAGCAGCCAGGCTAGGACAGGGGACGTGGCGGGTGAGCAGTTCTTC.

The chain carries TRBV5-4 and TRBJ1-1; D ambiguous. There are 13 residues in the CDR3. V dropped 5 bases and J dropped 0 bases, with 8 bases sitting between them. Germline V CDR1 and CDR2: SGHNT, YYREEE (reference sequence). The chain's CDR3 is CASRAPMNTEAFF. The CDR3 DNA sequence: TGTGCCAGCAGGGCACCCATGAACACTGAAGCTTTCTTT.

The chain combines TRBV27 with TRBJ2-4; D not resolved. This CDR3 contains 16 residues. In germline, CDR1 is MNHEY, CDR2 SMNVEV (reference sequence). With 5 bases removed from V and 8 bases from J, the gap between germline ends came to 22 bases. CDR3 DNA sequence: TGTGCCAGCAGTCCAAAAAACCGACCTTCTGGAGACATTCAGTACTTC. It is translated as CASSPKNRPSGDIQYF.

The gene calls are TRBV4-1 and TRBJ2-5, with 8 bases lining up with TRBD2. CDR3 length equals 13 residues. Germline values: CDR1 MGHRA, CDR2 YSYEKL. The V gene end was trimmed by 3 bases and the J gene end by 7 bases; junction bases not matched to a gene: 4. The CDR3 reads CASSQVRGGTQYF. CDR3 sequence (DNA): TGCGCCAGCAGCCAGGTTCGGGGGGGGACCCAGTACTTC.

The V gene is TRBV6-1, the J gene TRBJ2-7; the match to TRBD1 covers 11 bases. After removal of 3 bases from V and 0 bases from J, the junction contained 1 base not matched to a gene. The CDR3 consists of 15 residues. Germline V gene lookup returns CDR1 MNHNS and CDR2 SASEGT. This CDR3 reads CASSEGQGDSYEQYF. The CDR3 nucleotides are TGTGCCAGCAGTGAGGGACAGGGGGACTCCTACGAGCAGTACTTC.